This TCR beta chain was recorded in a study of cytotoxic CD8 clonotypes in ibrutinib-treated CLL (dated by TCRdb to 2020 to 2023). Regarding the study in general: The cohort included around 15 treatment-naive and approximately twelve relapsed/refractory patients; about 17 were IGHV unmutated. Responses were partial in some 24 patients and complete in 2; after median approximately 69 months follow-up, 14 stayed in remission and approximately 12 progressed. Response samples were taken after a median of roughly eleven months on treatment, ranging from about 6 to 40 months. On average, each sample had about 250,000 productive templates and approximately 89,000 productive rearrangements. Of the approximately 90 participants in the trial, about two dozen had longitudinal samples available. Cryopreserved peripheral blood mononuclear cells were collected before treatment, at response, and at either disease progression or sustained remission. Every sample from remission and from progressive disease was obtained while the patients were still on ibrutinib. Overall results and qualifications from the work: At baseline, clonality was higher than in age-matched healthy donors and showed a strong correlation with circulating CD8+ T-cell counts. Clonality rose at ibrutinib response, remained stable during sustained remission, and dropped back toward baseline at progression. Sampling times were not matched between patients in sustained remission and patients whose disease was progressing, and lymph node repertoires were not examined. Public clonotypes were found to be uncommon and were observed to contract or remain stable during treatment; the increase in clonality was shown to reflect expansion of private clonotypes at ibrutinib response.

Each clonotype received, on average, around 10x coverage in deep resolution sequencing performed on a MiSeq, where the target depth lay between 1 in 1 million and 1 in 200,000 T cells. The immunoSEQ hsTCRB Kit was used to generate the TCR beta libraries. In the original analysis: Data were analyzed with ImmunoSEQ Data Assistant and ImmunoSEQ Analyzer, with V, D and J genes assigned per IMGT definitions. Clonality was computed as one minus normalized Shannon entropy of productive rearrangement frequencies, ranging from 0 to 1. Public clonotype analysis was restricted to overrepresented clonotypes comprising at least 0.05% of each patient's repertoire. Approximately 13 age-matched healthy donor repertoires from immuneACCESS served as clonality controls. TCRdb mirrors the immuneACCESS table, restricted to in-frame sequences. Some clones are absent from its copies; in checked studies, under half trace to an unresolved V gene, and the reason for the others is unknown. That table supplies the V and J calls and clone size; D and trimming were determined from the DNA. The sample table holds some 29,000 clones, of which roughly 76% were seen once. The top ten clones comprise 51% of the sample.

For TCR beta library preparation, about 2.2 micrograms of genomic DNA were extracted from the cryopreserved PBMCs. Longitudinal blood samples from CLL patients receiving ibrutinib monotherapy were subjected to high-throughput TCR beta sequencing. The patients were enrolled in a single-center, open-label phase 2 trial of ibrutinib monotherapy. The CDR3, from cysteine to phenylalanine, totals 14 residues. Only CDR3 DNA is held: 42 bases, read in frame from base 1. The junction carries 9 bases between V and J, which are trimmed by 5 bases and 4 bases respectively. The germline V gene (reference sequence) gives CDR1 as MNHEY and CDR2 as SMNVEV. This clone was detected only once. Its target antigen remains unknown. Nothing much larger sits one base from this clone, and base qualities are not available.

Sequenced material: PBMCs, taken after 36 months of ibrutinib treatment. The rearranged segments are TRBV27 and TRBJ1-6; the D gene assignment is ambiguous. The sequence came from a human donor with chronic lymphocytic leukemia. The sequence in DNA is TGTGCCAGCAGTCTCTCAGGTTATAATTCACCCCTCCACTTT. It translates as CASSLSGYNSPLHF.